A selection of T cell receptor beta chains follows, all from one sample in a study of blood T cells in healthy people across ages. TCRdb analysed the 5' RACE reads with MiXCR anew, one entry per CDR3 protein. The sample records around 2 million distinct CDR3 sequences, roughly two fifths being singletons. The source material was blood. These receptors all come from a human donor in good health. The CDR3 runs from the conserved cysteine through the conserved F or W. The order of the fields is D gene, clone size, J gene, V gene, CDR3 protein, CDR3 DNA. The D gene is left open where the match is weak. Only some rows state a clone size, as once, few, many or a class for expanded clones.

. | . | TRBJ2-1 | TRBV7-6 | CASSPANYNNEQFF | TGTGCCAGCAGCCCCGCGAACTACAACAATGAGCAGTTCTTC
. | few | TRBJ1-5 | TRBV6-2/TRBV6-3 | CASSDEGERPQHF | TGTGCCAGCAGCGACGAGGGGGAGAGGCCCCAGCATTTT
. | . | TRBJ2-1 | TRBV2 | CASRRGFGWEQFF | TGTGCCAGCCGCAGGGGTTTCGGTTGGGAGCAGTTCTTC
TRBD1 | few | TRBJ2-3 | TRBV9 | CASSVAPGQGQDTQYF | TGTGCCAGCAGCGTAGCTCCGGGACAGGGTCAAGATACGCAGTATTTT
. | . | TRBJ1-1 | TRBV20-1 | CSARGWNTEAFF | TGCAGCGCCCGGGGTTGGAACACTGAAGCTTTCTTT
. | few | TRBJ2-7 | TRBV6-5 | CASSYGRGSYEQYF | TGTGCCAGCAGTTATGGTCGGGGGTCCTACGAGCAGTACTTC
TRBD2 | few | TRBJ2-5 | TRBV24-1 | CATSDRRGASGEETQYF | TGTGCCACCAGTGACCGAAGAGGCGCCAGCGGGGAAGAGACCCAGTACTTC
. | . | TRBJ2-1 | TRBV10-3 | CAISEAPKETQFF | TGTGCCATCAGTGAGGCCCCCAAAGAGACCCAGTTCTTC
. | many | TRBJ2-3 | TRBV9 | CASSLPSGGTDTQYF | TGTGCCAGCAGCCTCCCTTCGGGGGGCACAGATACGCAGTATTTT
. | . | TRBJ1-2 | TRBV20-1 | CSAEADRLYGYTF | TGCAGTGCAGAGGCCGACAGGCTCTATGGCTACACCTTC
. | . | TRBJ2-5 | TRBV5-6 | CASSLSLGAVETQYF | TGTGCCAGCAGCTTGTCGCTAGGGGCCGTTGAGACCCAGTACTTC
TRBD2 | . | TRBJ2-2 | TRBV7-8 | CASSPSGLADTGELFF | TGTGCCAGCAGCCCATCTGGACTAGCGGACACCGGGGAGCTGTTTTTT